The T cell receptor (beta chain) under discussion was sequenced for a study of shared clonotypes between healthy human individuals. Repertoires were generated with immunoSEQ multiplex PCR, while TCRdb's copy carries only in-frame clones and drops some. The data show around 1.9 million clones, with 93% seen just once and 1.7% held by the top ten. CDR1 is LGHNA, CDR2 YSLEER, per germline. Trimming shortened V by 2 bases and J by 0 bases, and 14 bases separated the two germline ends. This CDR3 region has 16 residues. Naive CD8 cells lacked CD45RO, underwent positive selection for CCR7 and left out terminally differentiated effector memory CD45RA+ cells.

The source material was naive CD8+ T cells from PBMCs. The genes are TRBV4-3 and TRBJ2-7, with D possibly matching TRBD2 (5 bases). This sequence originates from a man between 18 and 35 years old in good health. Some clones in this sample may be carry-over from other donors' samples. CDR3 coding DNA: TGCGCCAGCAGCCAAAGTTATACTAGGCCCTCCTACGAGCAGTACTTC. Translation gives CASSQSYTRPSYEQYF.